A single sample is the source of the 12 T cell receptor beta chains below, sequenced in a study of blood T cell repertoires in COVID-19. Method: immunoSEQ multiplex PCR; TCRdb's copy keeps in-frame clones and lacks some. The data contain fewer than 300,000 clones, approximately 90% of them singletons. What was sequenced was peripheral blood. Every receptor here comes from a woman aged 25 to 45 with COVID-19, enrolled during active disease.

The chain is built from TRBV6-4 and TRBJ2-6, with D possibly matching TRBD1 (6 bases). Germline-derived CDR1 and CDR2 are MRHNA and SNTAGT. Deletions cut 7 bases from V and 4 bases from J, with 14 bases between. This CDR3 spans 15 amino acids. This CDR3 is CASKAGAAGANVLTF. CDR3 DNA sequence: TGTGCCAGCAAGGCAGGGGCTGCCGGGGCCAACGTCCTGACTTTC.

The chain employs TRBV9 and TRBJ2-7; D is possibly TRBD2 (6 bases). The CDR3 has 15 amino acids. Germline V gene lookup returns CDR1 SGDLS and CDR2 YYNGEE. Trimming pared 4 bases from V and 7 bases from J, leaving 21 bases between. Written as DNA, the CDR3 is TGTGCCAGCAGCACGGGCGTGGGACTTGGGGGTGAGCAGTACTTC. Amino acid sequence: CASSTGVGLGGEQYF.

V usage is TRBV18 and J usage is TRBJ2-3; 12 bases fit TRBD2. The V and J ends lost 2 bases and 4 bases, in that order; junction bases with no gene match: 4. This CDR3 spans 16 amino acids. CDR1 is KGHSH and CDR2 is LQKENI in the germline V gene. In DNA form, the CDR3 reads TGTGCCAGCTCACCAAGGCTAGCGGGAGGGTCAGATACGCAGTATTTT. Encoded protein: CASSPRLAGGSDTQYF.

The chain joins TRBV5-6 to TRBJ2-3; the D is unclear. The CDR3 sequence is 14 residues long. The germline V and J ends were trimmed by 0 bases and 1 base, with 6 bases remaining between them. CDR1 is SGHDT, CDR2 YYEEEE, per germline. CDR3 amino acids: CASSLVAGTDTQYF. CDR3 DNA sequence: TGTGCCAGCAGCTTGGTGGCAGGCACAGATACGCAGTATTTT. Filled out from reference TRBV5-6 and TRBJ2-3, the complete variable domain reads DAGVTQSPTHLIKTRGQQVTLRCSPKSGHDTVSWYQQALGQGPQFIFQYYEEEERQRGNFPDRFSGHQFPNYSSELNVNALLLGDSALYLCASSLVAGTDTQYFGPGTRLTVL.

In this sample, this clone turned up many times. The chain links TRBV7-8 to TRBJ2-7; D might be TRBD2 (6 bases). This CDR3 contains 14 residues. The V end was cut by 8 bases, the J end by 2 bases, with 16 bases between. The germline V gene has CDR1 SGHVS and CDR2 FQNEAQ. Written as DNA, the CDR3 is TGTGCCAGCGGGACCAGGCGGGGCCCCTACGAGCAGTACTTC. It yields the protein CASGTRRGPYEQYF.

The chain uses TRBV9 and TRBJ1-3; the D is unclear. This CDR3 region has 13 residues. Germline loops: CDR1 SGDLS, CDR2 YYNGEE. V was shortened by 8 bases and J by 1 base, with 10 bases between the two germline ends. The DNA of the CDR3 is TGTGCCAGTCAGAGGGATTCTGGAAACACCATATATTTT. It specifies CASQRDSGNTIYF.

The chain links TRBV19 to TRBJ1-5, with 9 bases identical to TRBD1. The CDR3 length is 15 residues. CDR1 is LNHDA, CDR2 SQIVND, per germline (reference sequence). V trimming: 5 bases; J trimming: 3 bases; junction bases outside the gene matches: 5. The CDR3 DNA follows: TGTGCCAGTAGTTCAACAGGGGGCCCCAATCAGCCCCAGCATTTT. It codes for CASSSTGGPNQPQHF.

This chain joins TRBV4-1 and TRBJ2-7; tentative D call: TRBD1 (6 bases). Trimming took off 4 bases at V and 0 bases at J, with 13 bases between the two ends. Germline assignment: CDR1 MGHRA and CDR2 YSYEKL. This CDR3 has 15 residues. CDR3 sequence reads: CASSPNQDSSYEQYF. CDR3 coding DNA: TGCGCCAGCAGCCCTAACCAGGACAGCTCCTACGAGCAGTACTTC.

V usage is TRBV13 and J usage is TRBJ1-6; possible D gene TRBD1, 5 bases. In germline, CDR1 is PRHDT, CDR2 FYEKMQ (reference sequence). This CDR3 contains 12 residues. Deletions cut 8 bases from V and 10 bases from J, with 12 bases between. The DNA for the CDR3 is TGTGCCAGCTGCCAGGGAGGCTCACCCCTCCACTTT. It yields the protein CASCQGGSPLHF.

This clone occurred a few times. The rearrangement joins TRBV29-1 to TRBJ1-3, with 8 bases that match TRBD1. Losses at the gene ends were 4 bases for V and 0 bases for J; bases not matched to a gene: 2. The CDR3 is made up of 14 amino acids. Germline assignment: CDR1 SQVTM and CDR2 ANQGSEA. The CDR3 bases are TGCAGCGTTGTTACAGGGGGCTCTGGAAACACCATATATTTT. Its protein is CSVVTGGSGNTIYF.

For this clone: The same CDR3 arises from other DNA sequences in this sample as well. The chain couples TRBV30 to TRBJ2-2; no clear D gene. V was trimmed by 0 bases and J by 5 bases, leaving 4 bases between them. Per germline, CDR1 GTSNPN and CDR2 SVGIG (reference sequence). This CDR3 comprises 12 residues. Here the CDR3 DNA reads TGTGCCTGGAGTGTACAAACCGGGGAGCTGTTTTTT. Protein sequence: CAWSVQTGELFF. Based on the CDR3 plus reference TRBV30 and TRBJ2-2, the full variable domain is SQTIHQWPATLVQPVGSPLSLECTVEGTSNPNLYWYRQAAGRGLQLLFYSVGIGQISSEVPQNLSASRPQDRQFILSSKKLLLSDSGFYLCAWSVQTGELFFGEGSRLTVL.

The chain combines TRBV19 with TRBJ2-1, with TRBD2 matching 9 bases. V lost 3 bases to trimming and J lost 4 bases; unmatched junction nucleotides: 22. This CDR3 contains 21 residues. Germline CDR1 and CDR2: LNHDA and SQIVND (reference sequence). Here the CDR3 reads CASSMRGLGGRAFLTYNEQFF. The DNA for the CDR3 is TGTGCCAGTAGTATGAGGGGCCTCGGCGGGAGGGCCTTTCTTACATACAATGAGCAGTTCTTC.